These T cell receptor beta chains were read from a single sample in a study of T cells in Graves' hyperthyroidism and ophthalmopathy. TCRdb analysed the multiplex PCR reads with MiXCR anew, one entry per CDR3 protein. The sample records around 520,000 distinct CDR3 sequences, less than 25% being singletons. Sequences were obtained from blood. These receptors came from a woman under 40 with Graves' ophthalmopathy. Both conserved end residues are part of each CDR3. D genes are given only for firm matches. Part of the rows lack a size; the others show once, few, many or a class for expanded clones.

TRBV6-2/TRBV6-3	many	TRBJ1-2	TRBD1	TGTGCCAGCAGGCCCTTGGACAGGGGAGAGGATGGCTACACCTTC	CASRPLDRGEDGYTF
TRBV6-2/TRBV6-3	.	TRBJ1-2	.	TGTGCCTCCAGGGATACGGGCTACACCTTC	CASRDTGYTF
TRBV6-5	few	TRBJ1-3	.	TGTGCCAGCAGTTACAGGACACATGGAAACACCATATATTTT	CASSYRTHGNTIYF
TRBV28	.	TRBJ2-2	TRBD1	TGTGCCAGCTTCCGGGACAGGGGAGGGTTATCGTACACCGGGGAGCTGTTTTTT	CASFRDRGGLSYTGELFF
TRBV11-2	many	TRBJ1-5	.	TGTGCCAGCAGCTTAGATTATCAACAGCCCCAGCATTTT	CASSLDYQQPQHF
TRBV15	.	TRBJ1-1	.	TGTGCCACCAGCAGAGAGATCCGAGGGCCTGGGGCTTTCTTT	CATSREIRGPGAFF
TRBV18	many	TRBJ1-1	.	TGTGCCAGCTCACGGATCGGGGAGAACACTGAAGCTTTCTTT	CASSRIGENTEAFF
TRBV12-3/TRBV12-4	few	TRBJ2-2	.	TGTGCCAGCAGCCTAGGAACCGTTAAGGGGTCCGGGGAGCTGTTTTTT	CASSLGTVKGSGELFF
TRBV6-1	.	TRBJ1-5	.	TGTGCCAGCAGTCCGACGACATTCAGCAATCAGCCCCAGCATTTT	CASSPTTFSNQPQHF
TRBV9	.	TRBJ2-7	.	TGTGCCAGCAGCTCACCTGCTCAGGGGAGCACCTACGAGCAGTACTTC	CASSSPAQGSTYEQYF
TRBV5-1	few	TRBJ2-1	TRBD2	TGCGCCAGCAGCTGGGCGGGGGATGAGCAGTTCTTC	CASSWAGDEQFF
TRBV27	once	TRBJ1-1	.	TGTGCCAGGGAGCAGGGGGAAGCTTTCTTT	CAREQGEAFF
TRBV11-2	many	TRBJ2-5	TRBD2	TGTGCCAGCAGCTCGGCGGGGGGGGCCGTTCAAGAGACCCAGTACTTC	CASSSAGGAVQETQYF
TRBV20-1	few	TRBJ2-7	.	TGCAGTGCCCCCAGCAACTACGAGCAGTACTTC	CSAPSNYEQYF
TRBV6-2/TRBV6-3	few	TRBJ2-7	TRBD2	TGTGCCAGCGGATTAGCGGGGTGGTCCTACGAGCAGTACTTC	CASGLAGWSYEQYF
TRBV6-1	many	TRBJ1-5	.	TGTGCCAGCAGTGAAGAGGGGGGTCAGCCCCAGCATTTT	CASSEEGGQPQHF
TRBV18	many	TRBJ2-5	.	TGTGCCAGCTCACCAAACCTCGCCCATGGGGAAGAGACCCAGTACTTC	CASSPNLAHGEETQYF
TRBV6-5	many	TRBJ2-5	TRBD2	TGTGCCAGCAGTTACAGTACTAGCGGCTTGGGGGAGACCCAGTACTTC	CASSYSTSGLGETQYF
TRBV4-2	many	TRBJ2-5	.	TGTGCCAGCAGCCAAGACGGGGTCGCCCACTCGCAAGAGACCCAGTACTTC	CASSQDGVAHSQETQYF
TRBV20-1	many	TRBJ2-5	.	TGCAGTGCTAGAACCCTAGTCGAGACCCAGTACTTC	CSARTLVETQYF
TRBV9	.	TRBJ2-5	.	TGTGCCAGCAGCGACCCTCTTGGGGAGACCCAGTACTTC	CASSDPLGETQYF
TRBV7-9	.	TRBJ2-7	.	TGTGCCAGCAGCTCACAGAGGTACGAGCAGTACTTC	CASSSQRYEQYF
TRBV12-3/TRBV12-4	many	TRBJ1-2	TRBD1	TGTGCCAGCAGTTTGTACAGGGGGCGCGGCTATGGCTACACCTTC	CASSLYRGRGYGYTF
TRBV6-5	.	TRBJ1-5	TRBD1	TGTGCCAGCAGTTACTCACAGGGGTATCAGCCCCAGCATTTT	CASSYSQGYQPQHF
TRBV6-2/TRBV6-3	.	TRBJ1-2	.	TGTGCCAGCAGTTACTCACGCCATGGCTACACCTTC	CASSYSRHGYTF
TRBV14	many	TRBJ2-5	.	TGTGCCAGCAGCCAATTCCAGCCGGGACCCCAAGGGACCCAGTACTTC	CASSQFQPGPQGTQYF
TRBV18	few	TRBJ1-3	.	TGTGCCAGCTCACCAGTCGGGACTTATGGAAACACCATATATTTT	CASSPVGTYGNTIYF
TRBV6-5	many	TRBJ1-1	.	TGTGCCAGCAGCTGGTACAGGGAACAGAACACTGAAGCTTTCTTT	CASSWYREQNTEAFF
TRBV6-2/TRBV6-3	few	TRBJ2-2	.	TGTGCCAGCAGAGCCCAACGCACCGGGGAGCTGTTTTTT	CASRAQRTGELFF
TRBV4-3	.	TRBJ1-2	.	TGCGCCAGCAGCCGGATGCGAGGCAACGGCTATGGCTACACCTTC	CASSRMRGNGYGYTF
TRBV6-5	many	TRBJ2-2	.	TGTGCCAGCAGTTACCTGGCGGCACTGAACACCGGGGAGCTGTTTTTT	CASSYLAALNTGELFF
TRBV3-1	many	TRBJ2-5	TRBD2	TGTGCCAGCAGCCAAGGTTGGGGGGAGGGCCCCTCTGGGGAGACCCAGTACTTC	CASSQGWGEGPSGETQYF
TRBV20-1	few	TRBJ2-7	.	TGCAGTGCTAGCATACAGGGTGGCCACGAGCAGTACTTC	CSASIQGGHEQYF
TRBV10-3	.	TRBJ1-5	TRBD1	TGTGCCACCATCGGGTCCCCAGGGGGGCCCCAGCATTTT	CATIGSPGGPQHF
TRBV30	.	TRBJ2-5	.	TGTGCCTGGAGTGTAAACAGAAAAGAGACCCAGTACTTC	CAWSVNRKETQYF
TRBV11-2	few	TRBJ1-5	.	TGTGCCAGCAGCTTAGACAGGAGTAGCAATCAGCCCCAGCATTTT	CASSLDRSSNQPQHF
TRBV27	.	TRBJ2-7	.	TGTGCCAGCAGTTCCCCGGGGACCTCCTACGAGCAGTACTTC	CASSSPGTSYEQYF
TRBV4-1	many	TRBJ2-7	TRBD1	TGCGCCAGCAGCCAACACGGACAGGGCTCCTACGAGCAGTACTTC	CASSQHGQGSYEQYF
TRBV20-1	few	TRBJ2-6	.	TGCAGTGCCCCCCGCGCTTTTTTCTCTGGGGCCAACGTCCTGACTTTC	CSAPRAFFSGANVLTF
TRBV2	many	TRBJ2-7	.	TGTGCCAGCAGTGCTCTCTACGAGCAGTACTTC	CASSALYEQYF
TRBV3-1	.	TRBJ1-2	TRBD1	TGTGCCAGCAGCCTAACGGACAGGGGCCCTTATGGCTACACCTTC	CASSLTDRGPYGYTF
TRBV6-1	few	TRBJ2-5	.	TGTGCCAGCACCTCCCCGGGGTCGGAGACCCAGTACTTC	CASTSPGSETQYF
TRBV30	many	TRBJ1-1	TRBD1	TGTGCCTGGAGACGGGGACAGGGGGGGAGGACTGAAGCTTTCTTT	CAWRRGQGGRTEAFF
TRBV7-9	many	TRBJ2-6	.	TGTGCCAGCAGCCAGGGACTCTCTGGGGCCAACGTCCTGACTTTC	CASSQGLSGANVLTF
TRBV27	.	TRBJ2-2	.	TGTGCCAGCAGTTTCGGGGGAGACGGGGAGCTGTTTTTT	CASSFGGDGELFF
TRBV5-1	many	TRBJ1-1	.	TGCGCCAGCAGCTTTCTGGGGGTCACTGAAGCTTTCTTT	CASSFLGVTEAFF
TRBV4-2	many	TRBJ1-1	.	TGTGCCAGCAGCCAAGTGTATCGGGGCGTCGCTGAAGCTTTCTTT	CASSQVYRGVAEAFF
TRBV20-1	many	TRBJ1-2	.	TGCAGTGCTGGGACCGACTCCCACTATGGCTACACCTTC	CSAGTDSHYGYTF
TRBV12-3/TRBV12-4	many	TRBJ2-6	.	TGTGCCAGCCAGGTGGGGGCCAACGTCCTGACTTTC	CASQVGANVLTF
TRBV11-2	many	TRBJ1-5	.	TGTGCCAGCAGCGATAGACAGTTCTCCTATAGCAATCAGCCCCAGCATTTT	CASSDRQFSYSNQPQHF
TRBV9	few	TRBJ2-5	.	TGTGCCAGCAGCGGTCAGGGTTTAGAGACCCAGTACTTC	CASSGQGLETQYF
TRBV10-3	many	TRBJ1-3	TRBD1	TGTGCCATCAGTGGGATCGGACAGGCGATACGAAACACCATATATTTT	CAISGIGQAIRNTIYF
TRBV6-1	few	TRBJ2-2	.	TGTGCCAGCAGGGAATTTTTCTCAGGGGAGAACACCGGGGAGCTGTTTTTT	CASREFFSGENTGELFF
TRBV28	many	TRBJ2-5	TRBD2	TGTGCCAGCAGTTCCCCTCCCGGGACTAGGGGTCTGGAGACCCAGTACTTC	CASSSPPGTRGLETQYF
TRBV7-9	.	TRBJ1-5	.	TGTGCCAGCAGCCCGGACGGGGATCAGCCCCAGCATTTT	CASSPDGDQPQHF
TRBV4-1	.	TRBJ1-2	.	TGCGCCAGCAGCCAAGAGACACCGGGATTGTATGGCTACACCTTC	CASSQETPGLYGYTF